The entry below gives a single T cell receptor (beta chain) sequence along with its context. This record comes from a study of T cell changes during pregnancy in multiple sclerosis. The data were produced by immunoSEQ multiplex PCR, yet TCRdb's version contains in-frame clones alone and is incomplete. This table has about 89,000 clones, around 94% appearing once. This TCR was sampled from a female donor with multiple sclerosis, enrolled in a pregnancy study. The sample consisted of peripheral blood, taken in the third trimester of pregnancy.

CDR3 DNA sequence: TGCGCCAGCAGCCTAAGCCCTGGGGGCCCCAACTATGGCTACACCTTC. Its protein is CASSLSPGGPNYGYTF. The chain is built from TRBV5-1 and TRBJ1-2, with D maybe TRBD1 (6 bases). CDR1 SGHRS and CDR2 YFSETQ come from the germline V gene. This CDR3 region has 16 residues. V was pared by 4 bases and J by 2 bases, with 18 bases between.